This TCR beta chain was recorded in a study of T-cell memory formation after mild COVID-19. Background on the study: In these data, TCR clusters were largely donor specific. Study observations and caveats: Day 37-peaking second-wave clones had unconfirmed SARS-CoV-2 specificity.

J was trimmed by 4 bases and V by 4 bases; bases with no gene match: 3. CDR1 is SGHRS, CDR2 YFSETQ, per germline. This CDR3 comprises 13 residues. TCRdb used MiXCR to reprocess the 5' RACE reads, holding one entry per CDR3 protein. The sample shows around 370,000 distinct CDR3 sequences, under 25% of them seen only once. This clonotype was found a few times. As yet, its antigen is unknown. The gene calls are TRBV5-1 and TRBJ2-7; 9 bases map to TRBD1. The sequencing sample was made of PBMCs or a T cell subset sorted from them (not recorded which). The sequence came from an adult woman who had mild COVID-19 (a few samples of this study predate the infection). Cell type and time point are not known. CDR3 nucleotides: TGCGCCAGCAGCGCTGGGACAGGGTACGAGCAGTACTTC. Its protein product is CASSAGTGYEQYF.